This TCR beta chain emerged from a study of T-cell memory formation after mild COVID-19. The CDR3 sequence is 13 residues long. V was pared by 2 bases and J by 4 bases, with 9 bases between. The V gene's germline CDR1 is SEHNR and CDR2 FQNEAQ (reference sequence). TCRdb passed the 5' RACE reads through MiXCR, listing each CDR3 protein once. The sample shows about 150,000 distinct CDR3 sequences, roughly 15% of them seen only once. This clonotype was observed a handful of times. V usage is TRBV7-9 and J usage is TRBJ2-7, with a weak D call TRBD1 (5 bases). Material: PBMCs or a T cell subset sorted from them (not recorded which). This sequence was found in an adult woman who had mild COVID-19 (a few samples of this study predate the infection). Cell type and time point are not known. The CDR3 sequence is CASSLQGRYEQYF. In DNA form, the CDR3 reads TGTGCCAGCAGCTTACAGGGTAGATACGAGCAGTACTTC.